The 14 T cell receptor beta chains below come from one sample, sequenced in a study of cytomegalovirus exposure and HLA in healthy donors. The PCR contained 60 Vbeta and 13 Jbeta primers. Sequenced by immunoSEQ multiplex PCR; TCRdb stores in-frame clones only, minus some. This table holds 150,000 to 200,000 clones, 60% to 80% found once. Sequences were obtained from PBMCs. The origin of the receptors is a man aged 40-55 years in good health and CMV-seronegative.

This clone was observed a handful of times. This chain joins TRBV30 and TRBJ2-1, with D possibly TRBD1 on 6 matching bases. There are 12 residues in the CDR3. CDR1 is GTSNPN, CDR2 SVGIG, per germline (reference sequence). Trimming removed 3 bases at V and 4 bases at J, with 7 bases between. This CDR3 reads CAWRGQYNEQFF. In DNA form, the CDR3 reads TGTGCCTGGAGAGGACAGTACAATGAGCAGTTCTTC. The variable domain in full, with the rest retrieved from reference TRBV30 and TRBJ2-1, is SQTIHQWPATLVQPVGSPLSLECTVEGTSNPNLYWYRQAAGRGLQLLFYSVGIGQISSEVPQNLSASRPQDRQFILSSKKLLLSDSGFYLCAWRGQYNEQFFGPGTRLTVL.

There are a few counts of this clone. In the same sample, other DNA sequences code for this CDR3. The chain links TRBV18 to TRBJ1-5; TRBD1 might be the D (5 bases). Germline CDR1 reads KGHSH; CDR2 reads LQKENI. V lost 2 bases and J 4 bases, leaving 6 bases between the germline ends. This CDR3 contains 13 residues. CDR3 nucleotides: TGTGCCAGCTCACCAGGGGGGAATCAGCCCCAGCATTTT. Translated, it gives CASSPGGNQPQHF.

The V call is TRBV19, the J call TRBJ2-5; 11 bases line up with TRBD1. The CDR3 totals 13 residues. With 10 bases clipped from V and 3 bases from J, the junction kept 4 bases outside the gene matches. CDR1 and CDR2 (germline): LNHDA, SQIVND (reference sequence). DNA of the CDR3: TGTGCCACTCGGACAGGGGGCGAAGAGACCCAGTACTTC. Residues: CATRTGGEETQYF.

This clone was found a few times. The chain has TRBV28 and TRBJ1-2, with D unclear. CDR1 is MDHEN, CDR2 SYDVKM, per germline. V dropped 5 bases and J dropped 1 base, with 17 bases sitting between them. The CDR3 covers 16 residues. CDR3 residues: CASSPLQVSNNYGYTF. CDR3 sequence (DNA): TGTGCCAGCAGTCCTCTCCAGGTCTCCAATAACTATGGCTACACCTTC.

The chain links TRBV5-6 to TRBJ2-1, with D possibly matching TRBD1 (7 bases). Per germline, CDR1 SGHDT and CDR2 YYEEEE. V gave up 2 bases and J gave up 6 bases, with 15 bases separating them. The CDR3 extends over 15 amino acids. The chain's CDR3 is CASSFRGARLNEQFF. In nucleotides, the CDR3 is TGTGCCAGCAGCTTCAGGGGGGCGAGGCTCAATGAGCAGTTCTTC.

In the case of this clone: One junction end disagrees with the germline gene, perhaps due to a read error. The rearrangement uses TRBV10-3 and TRBJ2-1; 7 bases align to TRBD1. From germline, CDR1 is ENHRY and CDR2 SYGVKD. There are 10 residues in the CDR3. In nucleotides, the CDR3 is TGTGCCATCAGTGACAGGGGGTTGATCTTC. This translates into CAISDRGLIF.

This chain connects TRBV7-2 to TRBJ2-3; 7 positions agree with TRBD2. This CDR3 region has 14 residues. J lost 3 bases, V lost 5 bases, and 5 bases had no gene match. Germline CDR1 and CDR2: SGHTA and FQGNSA. The CDR3 reads CASSLGEGTDTQYF. DNA for the CDR3: TGTGCCAGCAGCCTAGGGGAGGGGACAGATACGCAGTATTTT.

This chain links TRBV25-1 with TRBJ2-1; D is possibly TRBD1 (5 bases). With 1 base removed from V and 4 bases from J, the gap between germline ends came to 17 bases. Germline V gene lookup returns CDR1 MGHDK and CDR2 SYGVNS. CDR3 length equals 17 residues. CDR3 loop: CASSEFAAGLVYNEQFF. The CDR3, as DNA: TGTGCCAGCAGTGAATTTGCTGCAGGGTTGGTTTACAATGAGCAGTTCTTC.

The J gene is TRBJ1-2, the V gene TRBV9; D not certain. The CDR3 totals 14 residues. Germline CDR1 and CDR2: SGDLS and YYNGEE. The ends were cut back, 3 bases at V and 4 bases at J, with 13 bases in the middle. CDR3: CASSGLPAGYGYTF. Here the CDR3 DNA reads TGTGCCAGCAGCGGCCTCCCCGCCGGCTATGGCTACACCTTC. Supplemented by reference TRBV9 and TRBJ1-2, the full variable domain reads DSGVTQTPKHLITATGQRVTLRCSPRSGDLSVYWYQQSLDQGLQFLIQYYNGEERAKGNILERFSAQQFPDLHSELNLSSLELGDSALYFCASSGLPAGYGYTFGSGTRLTVV.

V usage is TRBV6-5 and J usage is TRBJ2-5; D may be TRBD2 (6 bases). The J call may be in error: the DNA end matches TRBJ2-7 better. Germline CDR1 reads MNHEY; CDR2 reads SVGAGI. This CDR3 contains 13 residues. This CDR3 is CASSPGTLDEQYF. CDR3 nucleotide sequence: TGTGCCAGCAGTCCCGGGACTCTGGACGAGCAGTACTTC.

The table lists this clone with a count of one. This chain connects TRBV18 to TRBJ1-5; 10 positions match TRBD1. The CDR3 spans 15 residues. V gave up 6 bases and J gave up 6 bases; unmatched junction bases: 8. Germline CDR1 and CDR2: KGHSH and LQKENI. In DNA form, the CDR3 reads TGTGCCAGCTCGGAGACAGGGGGCGCGGGTCAGCCCCAGCATTTT. Its protein is CASSETGGAGQPQHF. Full variable domain (outside the CDR3, taken from reference TRBV18 and TRBJ1-5): NAGVMQNPRHLVRRRGQEARLRCSPMKGHSHVYWYRQLPEEGLKFMVYLQKENIIDESGMPKERFSAEFPKEGPSILRIQQVVRGDSAAYFCASSETGGAGQPQHFGDGTRLSIL.

This rearrangement joins TRBV5-4 to TRBJ1-1; D perhaps matches TRBD1 (6 bases). Germline V gene lookup returns CDR1 SGHNT and CDR2 YYREEE (reference sequence). CDR3 length: 14 amino acids. V was trimmed by 1 base and J by 4 bases, leaving 11 bases between them. In DNA form, the CDR3 reads TGTGCCAGCAGCTTGTCTGGACAGCTCACTGAAGCTTTCTTT. As protein: CASSLSGQLTEAFF.

In this sample, this clone turned up a few times. This chain's CDR3 is CASSFGGLSTDTQYF. Here the CDR3 DNA reads TGTGCCAGCAGCTTTGGGGGACTGAGCACAGATACGCAGTATTTT. V gene TRBV7-2 combines with J gene TRBJ2-3, with D tentatively TRBD2 (6 bases). CDR1 and CDR2 from the germline V gene are SGHTA and FQGNSA. The germline V and J ends were trimmed by 3 bases and 0 bases, with 10 bases remaining between them. CDR3 length: 15 residues.

This clone was seen more than once but under ten times. This chain joins TRBV5-5 and TRBJ1-1, with no clear D. V was shortened by 2 bases and J by 2 bases, with 13 bases between the two germline ends. CDR1 is SGHKS, CDR2 YYEKEE, per germline (reference sequence). The CDR3 contains 15 residues. The CDR3 spells CASSLVTEGNTEAFF. In DNA form, the CDR3 reads TGTGCCAGCAGCTTAGTTACGGAGGGCAACACTGAAGCTTTCTTT.